This section outlines one TCR beta chain sequence together with its context. The antigen is undetermined. Germline assignment: CDR1 KGHDR and CDR2 SFDVKD. The CDR3 is 15 amino acids. TCRdb reprocessed the 5' RACE reads and stores each CDR3 protein as one record, lacking DNA. The data show about 140,000 distinct CDR3 sequences, and the top ten clones hold 12%. The data are from a study of T cells expressing NK-cell markers. Overall study: It was sorted CD3+CD56+NKG2C+, CD3+CD56+NKG2C- and CD3+CD56-NKG2C+ T cells that supplied the TCR beta repertoires.

The study, taken as a whole, reports: Dominant NKG2C+ clonotypes accounted for roughly 1.0-8% of CD8+ T cells in a handful of donors. The study did not resolve the HCMV specificity of expanded NKG2C+ T cell clones.

This sequence joins TRBV24-1 and TRBJ2-6. The sequenced sample consisted of blood T cells: a sorted CD56 or NKG2C T cell subset, CD4+ or CD8+ T cells, or bulk PBMC T cells (not recorded which). This sequence was found in a man younger than 35 in good health. CDR3 loop: CATSETGSGANVLTF.